This TCR beta chain came from a study of early T cells in non-severe SARS-CoV-2 infection. In its sample, this clonotype was seen a few times. Trimming pared 8 bases from V and 3 bases from J, leaving 7 bases between. The CDR3 has 11 residues. Germline CDR1 reads MNHEY; CDR2 reads SMNVEV (reference sequence). Each CDR3 protein is one row after TCRdb ran MiXCR on the 5' RACE reads. The sample lists 30,000 to 35,000 distinct CDR3 sequences; around 7% were seen once. Sequenced: whole blood. This TCR was recovered from an adult who was a healthcare worker with PCR-confirmed SARS-CoV-2 infection or an uninfected control (not recorded which). This sequence joins TRBV27 and TRBJ1-1; no reliable D call. The CDR3 is CASVRHTEAFF. CDR3 nucleotide sequence: TGTGCCAGCGTCAGACACACTGAAGCTTTCTTT.